A single sample is the source of the 17 T cell receptor beta chains below, sequenced in a study of CD8 T cells in Susac syndrome. cDNA came from roughly 0.5 to 1 ug RNA primed by random hexamers. TCRdb passed the immunoSEQ multiplex PCR reads through MiXCR, listing each CDR3 protein once. Seen here are fewer than 150,000 distinct CDR3 sequences, around 91% observed once, and the top ten hold 0.24%. Sequencing was done on a sample of CD8+ T cells from PBMCs. The origin of the receptors is a human donor with multiple sclerosis.

V and J are TRBV30 and TRBJ1-1, with a possible D match to TRBD1 (5 bases). V dropped 2 bases and J dropped 4 bases, with 14 bases sitting between them. Germline CDR1 is GTSNPN and CDR2 is SVGIG (reference sequence). This CDR3 is 14 amino acids long. The CDR3 DNA is TGTGCCTGGAGTTTGGATCGGGGCACCACTGAAGCTTTCTTT. This sequence encodes CAWSLDRGTTEAFF.

V is TRBV12-3 or TRBV12-4 and J is TRBJ1-1; no clear D. The V end was cut by 6 bases, the J end by 4 bases, with 9 bases between. This CDR3 has 12 amino acids. The CDR3 region has the DNA TGTGCCAGCAGGTCCCGGGGCACTGAAGCTTTCTTT. Protein: CASRSRGTEAFF.

The V gene is TRBV20-1, the J gene TRBJ2-7, with 8 bases identical to TRBD2. Per the germline V gene, CDR1 is DFQATT and CDR2 is SNEGSKA (reference sequence). The length of the CDR3 is 13 residues. J gave up 3 bases and V 1 base, and 2 bases lay outside the gene matches. CDR3 sequence reads: CSARATSGYEQYF. The CDR3 DNA follows: TGCAGTGCTAGAGCTACTAGCGGCTACGAGCAGTACTTC.

CDR3 coding DNA: TGTGCCACCAGTGGCCAGGGGGTGTACAATGAGCAGTTCTTC. It is translated as CATSGQGVYNEQFF. This chain uses TRBV24-1 with TRBJ2-1, with 7 positions matching TRBD1. From germline, CDR1 is KGHDR and CDR2 SFDVKD. This CDR3 region has 14 residues. After removal of 5 bases from V and 4 bases from J, the junction contained 4 bases not matched to a gene.

The chain combines TRBV14 with TRBJ2-2, with 7 bases that match TRBD2. From germline, CDR1 is SGHDN and CDR2 FVKESK. The CDR3 covers 17 residues. The V segment lost 4 bases and the J segment 0 bases; nucleotides outside the gene matches: 8. As DNA, the CDR3 is TGTGCCAGCAGCCCCCTTTGGGAGGGACCGAACACCGGGGAGCTGTTTTTT. This sequence encodes CASSPLWEGPNTGELFF.

The chain employs TRBV12-3 or TRBV12-4 and TRBJ2-1; TRBD1 agrees at 7 bases. The junction had 11 bases not matched to a gene; V was cut back by 5 bases and J by 7 bases. The CDR3 is made up of 15 amino acids. CDR3 residues: CASSLLRTGRNEQFF. CDR3 DNA sequence: TGTGCCAGCAGTCTACTCAGGACAGGCCGTAATGAGCAGTTCTTC.

The chain joins TRBV15 to TRBJ2-3; D not certain. This CDR3 comprises 15 residues. CDR1 is LNHNV and CDR2 is YYDKDF in the germline V gene (reference sequence). V lost 0 bases and J 2 bases, leaving 9 bases between the germline ends. As DNA, the CDR3 is TGTGCCACCAGCAGAGAGGGAACAGACACAGATACGCAGTATTTT. Its translation is CATSREGTDTDTQYF.

CDR3: CASSSQENTEAFF. Written as DNA, the CDR3 is TGTGCCAGCAGTTCGCAGGAGAACACTGAAGCTTTCTTT. The rearrangement uses TRBV12-3 or TRBV12-4 and TRBJ1-1; D call uncertain. The CDR3 totals 13 residues. V was clipped by 4 bases and J by 1 base, with 7 bases between them.

This rearrangement joins TRBV25-1 to TRBJ2-1; TRBD1 or TRBD2 may be the D gene (5 bases each). Trimming stripped 9 bases from V and 9 bases from J, with 9 bases between. CDR3 size: 10 residues. Germline loops: CDR1 MGHDK, CDR2 SYGVNS. Here the CDR3 DNA reads TGTGCCAGTGGTGGGGGTGAGCAGTTCTTC. It specifies CASGGGEQFF.

The V and J genes are TRBV15 and TRBJ2-2; D perhaps matches TRBD2 (6 bases). V was trimmed by 2 bases and J by 4 bases, leaving 14 bases between them. The CDR3 loop spans 16 amino acids. Germline V gene data show CDR1 as LNHNV and CDR2 as YYDKDF (reference sequence). Here the CDR3 DNA reads TGTGCCACCAGCAGAAGCCGCGGGGTACTCACCGGGGAGCTGTTTTTT. Its translation: CATSRSRGVLTGELFF.

V is TRBV5-1 and J is TRBJ1-2; no clear D. CDR1 SGHRS and CDR2 YFSETQ come from the germline V gene. The CDR3 loop spans 13 amino acids. V lost 0 bases and J lost 6, with 9 bases in between. Here the CDR3 reads CASSLGSGNGYTF. The CDR3 DNA is TGCGCCAGCAGCTTGGGATCGGGGAATGGCTACACCTTC.

The CDR3 reads CSVEDHRTGTGELFF. The DNA for the CDR3 is TGCAGCGTTGAAGATCACCGGACAGGGACCGGGGAGCTGTTTTTT. The chain uses TRBV29-1 and TRBJ2-2; 8 bases are shared with TRBD1. CDR3 length equals 15 residues. V shed 0 bases, J shed 5 bases, and the junction held 5 bases outside the gene matches. Germline V gene data show CDR1 as SQVTM and CDR2 as ANQGSEA.

The chain couples TRBV15 to TRBJ2-5; 7 bases match TRBD2. Germline V gene lookup returns CDR1 LNHNV and CDR2 YYDKDF (reference sequence). This CDR3 has 15 amino acids. V lost 5 bases, J lost 7 bases, and 13 bases stayed unmatched. CDR3 DNA sequence: TGTGCCACCAGCGTCGGGCGGGGGTCCTTCGGGACCCAGTACTTC. Translation: CATSVGRGSFGTQYF.

The genes are TRBV30 and TRBJ1-1; maybe TRBD1 (5 bases). V lost 3 bases and J lost 5, with 13 bases in between. Looked up from germline, CDR1 is GTSNPN and CDR2 is SVGIG (reference sequence). The CDR3 length is 13 residues. Here the CDR3 reads CAWSRGGETEAFF. CDR3 in DNA: TGTGCCTGGAGCCGCGGGGGGGAGACTGAAGCTTTCTTT.

The J gene is TRBJ2-7, the V gene TRBV7-9, with 14 bases aligning to TRBD2. Germline V gene data show CDR1 as SEHNR and CDR2 as FQNEAQ (reference sequence). Trimming cost V 4 bases and J 7 bases; bases outside gene matches: 6. This CDR3 comprises 15 residues. As DNA, the CDR3 is TGTGCCAGCAGCTCCAGGACTAGCGGGAGGTTTGAGCAGTACTTC. This codes for CASSSRTSGRFEQYF. Full variable domain (rest looked up from reference TRBV7-9 and TRBJ2-7): DTGVSQNPRHKITKRGQNVTFRCDPISEHNRLYWYRQTLGQGPEFLTYFQNEAQLEKSRLLSDRFSAERPKGSFSTLEIQRTEQGDSAMYLCASSSRTSGRFEQYFGPGTRLTVT.

The chain employs TRBV30 and TRBJ1-5; D unresolved. This CDR3 is 14 amino acids long. The V gene's germline CDR1 is GTSNPN and CDR2 SVGIG (reference sequence). V lost 0 bases and J lost 9, with 15 bases in between. The DNA of the CDR3 is TGTGCCTGGAGTGTATTCGGAGAAGGAATGCCCCAGCATTTT. Encoded protein: CAWSVFGEGMPQHF.

The chain carries TRBV18 and TRBJ2-7; D tentatively reads TRBD1 or TRBD2 (5 bases each). This CDR3 contains 15 residues. V was trimmed by 11 bases and J by 3 bases, leaving 23 bases between them. In germline, CDR1 is KGHSH, CDR2 LQKENI. Written as DNA, the CDR3 is TGTGCCTCCTCAGAGGGGACCCCGGTGGTCTACGAGCAGTACTTC. Encoded protein: CASSEGTPVVYEQYF.